This is a list of T cell receptor beta chains from one sample in a study of technical replicates of blood from several donors. Clones were read by immunoSEQ multiplex PCR, and TCRdb kept only the in-frame ones, dropping some. This table has 79,000 or so clones, 85% to 95% appearing once. The sequenced sample was T cells isolated from PBMCs. The receptors shown here come from a human donor in good health. Both conserved end residues are part of each CDR3. Fields, in order: D gene, J gene, V gene, clone size, CDR3 DNA, CDR3 protein. A D gene is named only where the DNA matches it firmly. For some rows the clone size is stated as once, few or many, or as a class when expanded; others skip it.

d_call: NA; j_call: TRBJ2-1; v_call: TRBV21-1; clone_size: NA; cdr3_nt: TGTGCCAGCAGCACAGGACTAGGAACTCTTGAGCAGTTCTTC; cdr3_aa: CASSTGLGTLEQFF
d_call: NA; j_call: TRBJ2-2; v_call: TRBV15; clone_size: NA; cdr3_nt: TGTGCCACCAGCAGTTTTCTGTACTCGGGCACCGGGGAGCTGTTTTTT; cdr3_aa: CATSSFLYSGTGELFF
d_call: NA; j_call: TRBJ2-7; v_call: TRBV28; clone_size: NA; cdr3_nt: TGTGCCAGCAGTGCGGGACCTGCCTACGAGCAGTACTTC; cdr3_aa: CASSAGPAYEQYF
d_call: NA; j_call: TRBJ2-7; v_call: TRBV27; clone_size: NA; cdr3_nt: TGTGCCAGCAGTTTCGGTCTAACCTACGAGCAGTACTTC; cdr3_aa: CASSFGLTYEQYF
d_call: TRBD2; j_call: TRBJ2-1; v_call: TRBV9; clone_size: NA; cdr3_nt: TGTGCCAGCAGCGTAGATTTGGGGGTGGGACTAGCGGGAGCGCGCAATGAGCAGTTCTTC; cdr3_aa: CASSVDLGVGLAGARNEQFF
d_call: NA; j_call: TRBJ2-5; v_call: TRBV9; clone_size: NA; cdr3_nt: TGTGCCAGCAGCGTGACCCTAGCGCCACAAGAGACCCAGTACTTC; cdr3_aa: CASSVTLAPQETQYF
d_call: TRBD1; j_call: TRBJ2-7; v_call: TRBV10-2; clone_size: few; cdr3_nt: TGCGCCAGCATTGCGCAGGGGGCCTTTTCCGAGCAGTACTTC; cdr3_aa: CASIAQGAFSEQYF
d_call: TRBD1; j_call: TRBJ1-2; v_call: TRBV10-3; clone_size: NA; cdr3_nt: TGTGCCATCAGTGGGGAAGGGACAGACTATGGCTACACCTTC; cdr3_aa: CAISGEGTDYGYTF
d_call: NA; j_call: TRBJ2-7; v_call: TRBV25-1; clone_size: NA; cdr3_nt: TGTGCCAGCGGCCACTACGAGCAGTACTTC; cdr3_aa: CASGHYEQYF
d_call: NA; j_call: TRBJ2-1; v_call: TRBV9; clone_size: once; cdr3_nt: TGTGCCAGCAGCAATAGCCCTTACAATGAGCAGTTCTTC; cdr3_aa: CASSNSPYNEQFF
d_call: TRBD1; j_call: TRBJ2-3; v_call: TRBV4-1; clone_size: NA; cdr3_nt: TGCGCCAGCAGCCAAGCCGGGACAGGCTCAGATACGCAGTATTTT; cdr3_aa: CASSQAGTGSDTQYF
d_call: NA; j_call: TRBJ2-1; v_call: TRBV5-1; clone_size: NA; cdr3_nt: TGCGCCAGCAGCTTGGTCGCGGGAACGAGGGTCGACAATGAGCAGTTCTTC; cdr3_aa: CASSLVAGTRVDNEQFF
d_call: NA; j_call: TRBJ1-2; v_call: TRBV29-1; clone_size: NA; cdr3_nt: TGCAGCCTTTGGGCGGAGGGGAACTATGGCTACACCTTC; cdr3_aa: CSLWAEGNYGYTF
d_call: TRBD2; j_call: TRBJ2-1; v_call: TRBV6-5; clone_size: NA; cdr3_nt: TGTGCCAGCAGTAAGAGCGGGAGGGCCTACAATGAGCAGTTCTTC; cdr3_aa: CASSKSGRAYNEQFF
d_call: NA; j_call: TRBJ2-7; v_call: TRBV28; clone_size: NA; cdr3_nt: TGTGCCAGCGTAGCGGCAGGGGGGAGGTCCGAGCAGTACTTC; cdr3_aa: CASVAAGGRSEQYF
d_call: TRBD2; j_call: TRBJ2-1; v_call: TRBV7-8; clone_size: NA; cdr3_nt: TGTGCCAGCAGTCCTCAGGCCGGGACTAGCGGGAGGTATGAGCAGTTCTTC; cdr3_aa: CASSPQAGTSGRYEQFF
d_call: NA; j_call: TRBJ2-2; v_call: TRBV5-6; clone_size: NA; cdr3_nt: TGTGCCAGCAGCTTGCGGGTTCGTACCGGGGAGCTGTTTTTT; cdr3_aa: CASSLRVRTGELFF
d_call: TRBD2; j_call: TRBJ2-2; v_call: TRBV5-1; clone_size: NA; cdr3_nt: TGCGCCAGCAGCTTGTCAGGTACTAGCGGGAGTTTCACCGGGGAGCTGTTTTTT; cdr3_aa: CASSLSGTSGSFTGELFF
d_call: TRBD1; j_call: TRBJ2-2; v_call: TRBV27; clone_size: NA; cdr3_nt: TGTGCCAGCAGTTTTGGGACAGGCACCGGGGAGCTGTTTTTT; cdr3_aa: CASSFGTGTGELFF
d_call: NA; j_call: TRBJ2-3; v_call: TRBV20-1; clone_size: NA; cdr3_nt: TGCAGTGCCCCTTGGCCTACGCAGTATTTT; cdr3_aa: CSAPWPTQYF
d_call: TRBD1; j_call: TRBJ1-1; v_call: TRBV10-3; clone_size: NA; cdr3_nt: TGTGCCATCGGAGGACAGGGTAACACTGAAGCTTTCTTT; cdr3_aa: CAIGGQGNTEAFF
d_call: NA; j_call: TRBJ1-3; v_call: TRBV7-8; clone_size: once; cdr3_nt: TGTGCCAGCAGCTTAGCCGTACATTCTGGAAACACCATATATTTT; cdr3_aa: CASSLAVHSGNTIYF
d_call: TRBD1; j_call: TRBJ2-5; v_call: TRBV7-9; clone_size: NA; cdr3_nt: TGTGCCAGCAGCCCGGGACAGGGGGCTATGGAGACCCAGTACTTC; cdr3_aa: CASSPGQGAMETQYF
d_call: TRBD2; j_call: TRBJ2-1; v_call: TRBV7-8; clone_size: NA; cdr3_nt: TGTGCCAGCGGGACAAGCGGGAGGGGTCTTGATGAGCAGTTCTTC; cdr3_aa: CASGTSGRGLDEQFF
d_call: TRBD1; j_call: TRBJ2-7; v_call: TRBV11-3; clone_size: NA; cdr3_nt: TGTGCCAGCAGCTTAGCTCCTCAGAGACAGGGGAGCTCCTACGAGCAGTACTTC; cdr3_aa: CASSLAPQRQGSSYEQYF
d_call: TRBD2; j_call: TRBJ2-7; v_call: TRBV5-6; clone_size: NA; cdr3_nt: TGTGCCAGCAGTTTAGGACTAGCGGGAGGACCCTCCTACGAGCAGTACTTC; cdr3_aa: CASSLGLAGGPSYEQYF
d_call: TRBD2; j_call: TRBJ2-1; v_call: TRBV11-1; clone_size: NA; cdr3_nt: TGTGCCAGCAGCGGGGGGAAGCGGGAGTCCTATAATGAGCAGTTCTTC; cdr3_aa: CASSGGKRESYNEQFF
d_call: TRBD1; j_call: TRBJ2-7; v_call: TRBV19; clone_size: NA; cdr3_nt: TGTGCCAGTAGTAAGGGACAGGGCTACTACGAGCAGTACTTC; cdr3_aa: CASSKGQGYYEQYF
d_call: TRBD1; j_call: TRBJ2-7; v_call: TRBV2; clone_size: NA; cdr3_nt: TGTGCCAGCAGTGACCGGACAGGATACTACGAGCAGTACTTC; cdr3_aa: CASSDRTGYYEQYF
d_call: NA; j_call: TRBJ1-2; v_call: TRBV7-2; clone_size: NA; cdr3_nt: TGTGCCAGCAGCCGTCCAGGATCCGAAGGCTACACCTTC; cdr3_aa: CASSRPGSEGYTF
d_call: NA; j_call: TRBJ2-3; v_call: TRBV29-1; clone_size: NA; cdr3_nt: TGCAGCGTTGAGGTAGCAGGCACAGATACGCAGTATTTT; cdr3_aa: CSVEVAGTDTQYF
d_call: NA; j_call: TRBJ2-7; v_call: TRBV27; clone_size: once; cdr3_nt: TGTGCCAGCAGTTTCGGCCAGGGCACTTCCTACGAGCAGTACTTC; cdr3_aa: CASSFGQGTSYEQYF
d_call: TRBD2; j_call: TRBJ2-3; v_call: TRBV6-5; clone_size: NA; cdr3_nt: TGTGCCAGCAGTTTTAGCGGGCCCACAGATACGCAGTATTTT; cdr3_aa: CASSFSGPTDTQYF
d_call: NA; j_call: TRBJ1-1; v_call: TRBV18; clone_size: NA; cdr3_nt: TGTGCCAGCTCACCACGGACAGCCCACACTGAAGCTTTCTTT; cdr3_aa: CASSPRTAHTEAFF
d_call: TRBD2; j_call: TRBJ2-7; v_call: TRBV30; clone_size: NA; cdr3_nt: TGTGCCTGGAGGACTAGCGGGAGCATATCCTACGAGCAGTACTTC; cdr3_aa: CAWRTSGSISYEQYF
d_call: NA; j_call: TRBJ2-3; v_call: TRBV28; clone_size: NA; cdr3_nt: TGTGCCAGCATAACGGGACTTTCAGATACGCAGTATTTT; cdr3_aa: CASITGLSDTQYF
d_call: NA; j_call: TRBJ2-3; v_call: TRBV5-1; clone_size: NA; cdr3_nt: TGCGCCAGCAGCTTGCAGGGTGACACCACAGATACGCAGTATTTT; cdr3_aa: CASSLQGDTTDTQYF
d_call: NA; j_call: TRBJ2-7; v_call: TRBV18; clone_size: few; cdr3_nt: TGTGCCAGCTCAAGGGGCGAGGAGCGCGAGCAGTACTTC; cdr3_aa: CASSRGEEREQYF
d_call: TRBD2; j_call: TRBJ2-3; v_call: TRBV7-3; clone_size: NA; cdr3_nt: TGTGCCAGCAGTCCTAGCGGGGATCGGAGAGATACGCAGTATTTT; cdr3_aa: CASSPSGDRRDTQYF
d_call: TRBD1; j_call: TRBJ2-7; v_call: TRBV29-1; clone_size: NA; cdr3_nt: TGCAGCGTTCCCAGGGGGCCTCGTGAGCAGTACTTC; cdr3_aa: CSVPRGPREQYF
d_call: NA; j_call: TRBJ2-3; v_call: TRBV4-3; clone_size: NA; cdr3_nt: TGCGCCAGCAGCCAAGAAAGACCCAATCCCGGACAGATTACCACAGATACGCAGTATTTT; cdr3_aa: CASSQERPNPGQITTDTQYF
d_call: TRBD1; j_call: TRBJ1-3; v_call: TRBV27; clone_size: NA; cdr3_nt: TGTGCCAGCAGTACCCGGGCAGGGGGTCATGGAAACACCATATATTTT; cdr3_aa: CASSTRAGGHGNTIYF
d_call: TRBD2; j_call: TRBJ2-1; v_call: TRBV7-3; clone_size: NA; cdr3_nt: TGTGCCAGCAGAAAGACTAGCGGAAGGCAGTTCTTC; cdr3_aa: CASRKTSGRQFF
d_call: TRBD2; j_call: TRBJ2-7; v_call: TRBV6-1; clone_size: NA; cdr3_nt: TGTGCCAGCAGCCTATTAGCGGGCTCATACGAGCAGTACTTC; cdr3_aa: CASSLLAGSYEQYF
d_call: NA; j_call: TRBJ2-2; v_call: TRBV7-2; clone_size: NA; cdr3_nt: TGTGCCAGCAGCTTAAAGACAGGGAACACCGGGGAGCTGTTTTTT; cdr3_aa: CASSLKTGNTGELFF
d_call: NA; j_call: TRBJ1-2; v_call: TRBV9; clone_size: NA; cdr3_nt: TGTGCCAGCAGCACACAGGGACATGGCTACACCTTC; cdr3_aa: CASSTQGHGYTF
d_call: NA; j_call: TRBJ1-1; v_call: TRBV29-1; clone_size: NA; cdr3_nt: TGCAGCGTGAACAGGGTTGGGAACACTGAAGCTTTCTTT; cdr3_aa: CSVNRVGNTEAFF
d_call: TRBD2; j_call: TRBJ2-5; v_call: TRBV7-6; clone_size: NA; cdr3_nt: TGTGCCAGCAGCTTGATGGGACTAGCGGGAGCAGAGACCCAGTACTTC; cdr3_aa: CASSLMGLAGAETQYF
d_call: TRBD1; j_call: TRBJ1-2; v_call: TRBV7-8; clone_size: NA; cdr3_nt: TGTGCCAGCAGCTTAAGTACAAGGGGACAGGGGGGCGGCTACACCTTC; cdr3_aa: CASSLSTRGQGGGYTF
d_call: TRBD1; j_call: TRBJ2-2; v_call: TRBV6-1; clone_size: NA; cdr3_nt: TGTGCCAGCAGTGACCCGACAGGGGCGGTCGGGGAGCTGTTTTTT; cdr3_aa: CASSDPTGAVGELFF
d_call: TRBD2; j_call: TRBJ2-1; v_call: TRBV30; clone_size: NA; cdr3_nt: TGTGCCTGGAGTGATCTGGGACTAGCCTACAATGAGCAGTTCTTC; cdr3_aa: CAWSDLGLAYNEQFF
d_call: NA; j_call: TRBJ1-1; v_call: TRBV18; clone_size: NA; cdr3_nt: TGTGCCAGCTCACCACGTGCGGTGATGAACACTGAAGCTTTCTTT; cdr3_aa: CASSPRAVMNTEAFF
d_call: NA; j_call: TRBJ2-7; v_call: TRBV27; clone_size: NA; cdr3_nt: TGTGCCAGCAGTTCAGTGAAAAGTAGCGGATCCAAATACGAGCAGTACTTC; cdr3_aa: CASSSVKSSGSKYEQYF
d_call: TRBD2; j_call: TRBJ2-1; v_call: TRBV2; clone_size: NA; cdr3_nt: TGTGCCTCATGGACTAGCGGGAGTAGCAATGAGCAGTTCTTC; cdr3_aa: CASWTSGSSNEQFF